This TCR beta chain is from a study of T cells in Graves' hyperthyroidism and ophthalmopathy. Study-level results: Researchers report that a 13 V-J model separated ophthalmopathy from stable hyperthyroidism. Among thyroid clonotypes expanded above 0.001, most also appeared in blood.

Turning to this clonotype: The antigen is not known.

Researchers barred patients who had uncontrolled infection, other autoimmune disease, pregnancy or lactation. Extraction of PBMCs used roughly 10 ml of fresh peripheral blood. TCR beta CDR3 sequences were amplified from RNA transcripts. First-round RT-PCR of the TCR CDR3 relied on the HTBI primer set. TCRdb passed the multiplex PCR reads through MiXCR, listing each CDR3 protein once. The sample has roughly 290,000 distinct CDR3 sequences; 10% to 15% are singletons. This CDR3 contains 16 residues. Trimming cost V 4 bases and J 4 bases, with 17 bases left between them. Germline CDR1 is SGHDN and CDR2 is FVKESK.

This sequence joins TRBV14 and TRBJ2-1; no reliable D call. Material: blood. The receptor was isolated from a woman in her 30s with Graves' hyperthyroidism that later progressed to Graves' ophthalmopathy. The CDR3 reads CASSPLLRRHYNEQFF. CDR3 coding DNA: TGTGCCAGCAGCCCGCTTTTGCGGAGACATTACAATGAGCAGTTCTTC.